This T cell receptor beta chain appears in the sequencing data of a study of neoadjuvant anti-PD-1 for oral cavity cancer. Study-level information: Patients without progression received a fourth nivolumab dose around day 43, then surgical resection on days 50-56. The study, taken as a whole, reports: Pretreatment Treg/Th17 ratio correlated inversely with post-treatment tumor clonality. PBMC Gini-index clonality exceeded responders' in non-responders post-nivolumab.

Germline values: CDR1 MGHDK, CDR2 SYGVNS. The V and J ends lost 3 bases and 5 bases respectively, with 11 bases between them. This CDR3 comprises 14 residues. Produced via immunoSEQ multiplex PCR; TCRdb's table is partial and in-frame only. The sample lists under 15,000 clones, around two thirds seen once, with under 2.5% in the top ten. As regards this clone: The antigen is unknown.

Sequenced here: PBMCs, sampled before nivolumab (anti-PD-1) treatment. This chain joins TRBV25-1 and TRBJ2-4; TRBD2 is a possible D gene (7 bases). The sequence derives from a person aged 35-79 years with oral cavity squamous cell carcinoma. The CDR3 loop is CASSDGGGQNIQYF. CDR3 DNA: TGTGCCAGCAGTGATGGGGGGGGGCAAAACATTCAGTACTTC.